This record covers a single TCR beta chain. Its antigen is currently not known. There are no base qualities to consult, and no much larger clone falls within one base. This sample is drawn from a study of blood T cell repertoires in COVID-19 (dated by TCRdb to between 2020 and 2021). Looking at the study overall: Samples covering the acute and convalescent phases of COVID-19 were provided by collaborators in the United States, Italy and Spain. The material from the prospective study consisted of cDNA or gDNA derived from T cells, B-cell-depleted T cells, or PBMCs. The dataset comprised deeply sampled blood TCRbeta repertoires from subjects exposed to, actively infected with, or recovered from COVID-19. The repertoires were released in a freely available public database meant as a resource for research on the immune response to SARS-CoV-2. The samples were drawn from the first 160 participants of the ongoing ImmuneRACE study and from 950 to 1,500 subjects provided by 6 global collaborators. Sample metadata almost always included a de-identified subject ID, COVID-19 status, age in years and sex. Where HLA class I and class II types were available, the types were taken from metadata supplied by the sample provider, not from assay-based typing. Overall study results and their limits: The quantity of clinical and demographic metadata differed by source and by participant and was supplied without curation.

TCRbeta CDR3 regions were amplified from genomic DNA using the immunoSEQ Assay, a bias-controlled multiplex PCR. On the study's bioinformatics: Within the assay, amplification of reference gene primers was used to estimate how many nucleated cells each sample contained. Sequence reads were collapsed and filtered to measure the absolute abundance of every unique TCRbeta CDR3 rearrangement. For each sample, productive Simpson clonality was calculated as the square root of Simpson's diversity index over productive rearrangements. Held by TCRdb, this immuneACCESS table contains in-frame sequences only and omits some clones. Under half of the omission traces to an unresolved V gene where checked; the cause of the rest is unknown. V and J calls and clone size are those listed in that table; D and trimming were worked out from the DNA. The sample includes around 260,000 clones, with over 75% observed a single time. 1% to 1.3% of the sample belongs to the ten largest clones.

The CDR3 runs 13 residues from the cysteine to the phenylalanine. Only the CDR3 DNA is retained, 39 bases long and in frame from the first base. Cut back by 10 bases and 5 bases, the V and J ends lie 12 bases apart. Enrolling through a virtual design, the prospective study's participants ranged in age from about 18 to 89 years and lived across some 23 United States geographic areas. To assign participants to cohorts, the prospective study relied on clinical history that participants themselves reported in a screening survey and a study questionnaire. For ImmuneRACE Cohort 3, a participant was defined as recovered based on two consecutive negative NP/OP PCR tests, clearance by a healthcare professional, or resolution of symptoms. In the prospective study, mobile phlebotomists collected whole blood, serum and a nasopharyngeal or oropharyngeal swab from each participant. Participants in the prospective study had the option to provide additional blood draws and questionnaires over a 2-month period. Blood samples from the prospective study were shipped frozen or at room temperature prior to DNA extraction.

The sample taken for sequencing was PBMCs or T cells enriched from blood (not recorded which). The receptor was derived from a woman aged 25 to 39 who had recovered from COVID-19. Recombination connected TRBV12-3 or TRBV12-4 to TRBJ1-6; TRBD1 might be the D gene, on 5 matching bases. For the CDR3, the sequence is CATRDRHNSPLHF. The sequenced DNA: TGTGCCACTCGTGACAGACATAATTCACCCCTCCACTTT.